Presented here are 8 T cell receptor beta chains from one specimen sequenced in a study of blood T cell repertoires in COVID-19. Clones were read by immunoSEQ multiplex PCR, and TCRdb kept only the in-frame ones, dropping some. The sample yields around 120,000 clones, 70% to 85% seen once. Sequenced sample: peripheral blood. Source of these receptors: a man aged 45-60 years with acute or convalescent COVID-19.

The V and J genes are TRBV29-1 and TRBJ1-5; the D is unclear. The V gene's germline CDR1 is SQVTM and CDR2 ANQGSEA. V lost 7 bases to trimming and J lost 5 bases, with 15 bases between them. CDR3 length: 13 amino acids. The CDR3 region has the DNA TGCAGCGCCTCCGGAGGGCTAGATCAGCCCCAGCATTTT. Protein product: CSASGGLDQPQHF.

The rearrangement uses TRBV9 and TRBJ2-1, with TRBD1 matching over 7 bases. Germline values: CDR1 SGDLS, CDR2 YYNGEE. V lost 4 bases and J lost 5; bases outside the gene matches: 6. This CDR3 spans 14 amino acids. The CDR3 spells CASSTFGTDNEQFF. The CDR3 nucleotides are TGTGCCAGCAGCACTTTTGGGACAGACAATGAGCAGTTCTTC.

The chain combines TRBV19 with TRBJ2-4, with 7 bases matching TRBD1. V trimming: 6 bases; J trimming: 3 bases; junction bases outside the gene matches: 20. Germline-derived CDR1 and CDR2 are LNHDA and SQIVND (reference sequence). The CDR3 covers 19 residues. The CDR3 sequence: CASSAPTGSYLPIKNIQYF. In DNA, the CDR3 is TGTGCCAGTAGCGCCCCGACAGGGTCCTACCTACCCATCAAAAACATTCAGTACTTC. The complete variable domain, with remaining parts taken from reference TRBV19 and TRBJ2-4, reads DGGITQSPKYLFRKEGQNVTLSCEQNLNHDAMYWYRQDPGQGLRLIYYSQIVNDFQKGDIAEGYSVSREKKESFPLTVTSAQKNPTAFYLCASSAPTGSYLPIKNIQYFGAGTRLSVL.

A few counts support this clone. The rearrangement links TRBV11-2 to TRBJ2-2; 8 nucleotides align to TRBD2. With V trimmed by 3 bases and J by 3 bases, 6 bases remained unmatched. The CDR3 runs 16 residues. Germline V gene data show CDR1 as SGHAT and CDR2 as FQNNGV. The CDR3 spells CASSLKAGVDTGELFF. The CDR3, as DNA: TGTGCCAGCAGCTTGAAAGCGGGGGTGGACACCGGGGAGCTGTTTTTT.

The chain employs TRBV15 and TRBJ2-5; 9 nucleotides agree with TRBD1. Germline-derived CDR1 and CDR2 are LNHNV and YYDKDF (reference sequence). V shed 3 bases and J 1 base; nucleotides not matched to a gene: 6. This CDR3 is built from 16 residues. CDR3 loop: CATSRPGTGSQETQYF. The CDR3 DNA reads as TGTGCCACCAGCAGGCCCGGGACAGGGTCCCAAGAGACCCAGTACTTC.

V gene TRBV5-6 combines with J gene TRBJ2-3, with D perhaps TRBD1 (6 bases). V dropped 2 bases and J dropped 2 bases, with 12 bases sitting between them. The germline V gene encodes CDR1 SGHDT and CDR2 YYEEEE. CDR3 length: 15 residues. In DNA, the CDR3 is TGTGCCAGCAGCTTCATTGGACAGAACACAGATACGCAGTATTTT. This sequence encodes CASSFIGQNTDTQYF.

The V call is TRBV5-8, the J call TRBJ2-1, with 11 bases aligning to TRBD2. Trimming cost V 5 bases and J 6 bases; bases outside gene matches: 4. The CDR3 runs 14 residues. The germline gives CDR1 SGHTS, CDR2 YDEGEE. The CDR3 region is CASSTSGRGNEQFF. The DNA of the CDR3 is TGTGCCAGCAGTACTAGCGGGAGAGGCAATGAGCAGTTCTTC.

J is TRBJ2-1 and V is TRBV5-1; TRBD2 matches 10 bases. The V segment lost 4 bases and the J segment 6 bases; nucleotides outside the gene matches: 7. Germline-derived CDR1 and CDR2 are SGHRS and YFSETQ. The CDR3 has 15 residues. The CDR3 nucleotides read TGCGCCAGCAGCCCCCTAGCGGGAGTACTCAATGAGCAGTTCTTC. Protein product: CASSPLAGVLNEQFF.